Listed below are T cell receptor beta chains from one sample, sequenced in a study of cytomegalovirus exposure and HLA in healthy donors. Sequenced by immunoSEQ multiplex PCR; TCRdb stores in-frame clones only, minus some. This table holds under 70,000 clones, roughly 70% found once. Sequencing used PBMCs. The receptors here all came from a woman aged 55-69 years in good health and CMV-seropositive. Both conserved end residues are trimmed from each CDR3.

j_gene	v_gene	CDR3aa
TRBJ2-5	TRBV19	ATLLQGTKETQY
TRBJ1-5	TRBV19	ASREGQGVGQPQH
TRBJ2-5	TRBV29-1	SVDNLIGAGGWETQY
TRBJ2-7	TRBV6-1	ASSEGQPHYEQY
TRBJ2-7	TRBV29-1	SVIGTGGSISYEQY
TRBJ2-2	TRBV9	ASSVQSQTNTGELF
TRBJ1-6	TRBV18	ASSPRTGDNSPLH
TRBJ2-7	TRBV6-5	ASSYGTGGHEQY
TRBJ1-6	TRBV4-3	ASSQDPGLSPNSPLH
-	TRBV9	ASSRSGGTHSYEQY
TRBJ2-2	TRBV5-1	ASSLGGTSPNTGELF
TRBJ1-4	TRBV4-3	ASSPLGTGDGEKLF
TRBJ1-1	TRBV7-9	ASSSRELGVAF
TRBJ1-6	TRBV9	ASSAGQGGNSPLH
TRBJ1-4	TRBV15	ATSREANEKLF
TRBJ1-4	TRBV18	ASSTTGRDEKLF
TRBJ2-7	TRBV5-1	ASSLVAGEWSEQY
TRBJ2-1	TRBV4-3	ASSQDLWGSAGGSYNEQF
TRBJ2-2	TRBV7-9	ASSLYRETGELF
TRBJ1-2	TRBV6-5	ASSYSYQGLYGYT
TRBJ1-2	TRBV6-1	ASSQGAGYGYT
TRBJ1-3	TRBV9	ASMSYSGNTIY
TRBJ2-3	TRBV9	ASSPQGLLTDTQY
TRBJ1-6	TRBV5-5	ASRPSGSGSVSPLH
TRBJ1-1	TRBV18	ASSPPMGQTNTEAF
TRBJ2-7	TRBV5-4	ASSPSWGVSSYEQY
TRBJ2-3	TRBV27	ASRPQGTVLTTDTQY
TRBJ2-5	TRBV27	ASARRVQETQY
TRBJ1-2	TRBV19	ARLSSSGSYGYT
TRBJ1-5	TRBV5-5	ASSLGRGYSNQPQH
TRBJ1-5	TRBV28	VSEAFADQPQH
-	TRBV27	ASRHRDTNYEQY
TRBJ1-2	TRBV7-2	ASSLLKGAGGYT
TRBJ2-1	TRBV10-3	AIRTGTSGGENEQF
TRBJ1-1	TRBV18	ASSPQEVGTEAF
TRBJ2-7	TRBV5-1	ASSLEGQGSYEQY
TRBJ2-7	TRBV19	ASSPTTGPGEQY
TRBJ2-7	TRBV18	ASSPGQFYEQY
TRBJ1-3	TRBV7-2	ASSLGRSTGNTIY
TRBJ2-3	TRBV6-5	ATGRTVTDTQY
TRBJ1-4	TRBV6-6	ASSYGTGGEEKLF
TRBJ2-2	TRBV4-3	ASSQLTGGINGELF
TRBJ1-5	TRBV10-3	AISEAGPDQPQH
TRBJ1-2	TRBV4-3	ASSQLGGQRSYGYT